The clone carrying this T cell receptor (beta chain) showed up just a few times. Its cognate antigen is unknown. Trimming took 7 bases from V and 6 from J, leaving 15 bases between them. Germline values: CDR1 MNHNS, CDR2 SASEGT. This CDR3 has 14 residues. The data are from a study of identical twins. General observations from the study: Twins shared beta out-of-frame sequences in excess, but this excess was weaker. Researchers caution that invariant MAIT and iNKT cells could partly confound zero-insertion analyses. Out-of-frame alpha sequences common to twins exhibited an excess of low generation probability.

Carrying unique molecular identifiers, the cDNA also gained a universal primer site through template switching. TCRdb re-derived calls from the 5' RACE reads in MiXCR, one entry per CDR3 protein. The table has about 570,000 distinct CDR3 sequences, around a tenth seen once. These records were also assigned to another study, of yellow fever vaccine responses in identical twins.

The rearrangement joins TRBV6-1 to TRBJ2-2, with D unclear. Material: PBMCs. This clonotype originated in a woman younger than 35 in good health. CDR3 loop: CASIGLGLAGELFF. The CDR3 coding sequence is TGTGCCAGCATTGGCCTGGGGTTGGCCGGGGAGCTGTTTTTT.